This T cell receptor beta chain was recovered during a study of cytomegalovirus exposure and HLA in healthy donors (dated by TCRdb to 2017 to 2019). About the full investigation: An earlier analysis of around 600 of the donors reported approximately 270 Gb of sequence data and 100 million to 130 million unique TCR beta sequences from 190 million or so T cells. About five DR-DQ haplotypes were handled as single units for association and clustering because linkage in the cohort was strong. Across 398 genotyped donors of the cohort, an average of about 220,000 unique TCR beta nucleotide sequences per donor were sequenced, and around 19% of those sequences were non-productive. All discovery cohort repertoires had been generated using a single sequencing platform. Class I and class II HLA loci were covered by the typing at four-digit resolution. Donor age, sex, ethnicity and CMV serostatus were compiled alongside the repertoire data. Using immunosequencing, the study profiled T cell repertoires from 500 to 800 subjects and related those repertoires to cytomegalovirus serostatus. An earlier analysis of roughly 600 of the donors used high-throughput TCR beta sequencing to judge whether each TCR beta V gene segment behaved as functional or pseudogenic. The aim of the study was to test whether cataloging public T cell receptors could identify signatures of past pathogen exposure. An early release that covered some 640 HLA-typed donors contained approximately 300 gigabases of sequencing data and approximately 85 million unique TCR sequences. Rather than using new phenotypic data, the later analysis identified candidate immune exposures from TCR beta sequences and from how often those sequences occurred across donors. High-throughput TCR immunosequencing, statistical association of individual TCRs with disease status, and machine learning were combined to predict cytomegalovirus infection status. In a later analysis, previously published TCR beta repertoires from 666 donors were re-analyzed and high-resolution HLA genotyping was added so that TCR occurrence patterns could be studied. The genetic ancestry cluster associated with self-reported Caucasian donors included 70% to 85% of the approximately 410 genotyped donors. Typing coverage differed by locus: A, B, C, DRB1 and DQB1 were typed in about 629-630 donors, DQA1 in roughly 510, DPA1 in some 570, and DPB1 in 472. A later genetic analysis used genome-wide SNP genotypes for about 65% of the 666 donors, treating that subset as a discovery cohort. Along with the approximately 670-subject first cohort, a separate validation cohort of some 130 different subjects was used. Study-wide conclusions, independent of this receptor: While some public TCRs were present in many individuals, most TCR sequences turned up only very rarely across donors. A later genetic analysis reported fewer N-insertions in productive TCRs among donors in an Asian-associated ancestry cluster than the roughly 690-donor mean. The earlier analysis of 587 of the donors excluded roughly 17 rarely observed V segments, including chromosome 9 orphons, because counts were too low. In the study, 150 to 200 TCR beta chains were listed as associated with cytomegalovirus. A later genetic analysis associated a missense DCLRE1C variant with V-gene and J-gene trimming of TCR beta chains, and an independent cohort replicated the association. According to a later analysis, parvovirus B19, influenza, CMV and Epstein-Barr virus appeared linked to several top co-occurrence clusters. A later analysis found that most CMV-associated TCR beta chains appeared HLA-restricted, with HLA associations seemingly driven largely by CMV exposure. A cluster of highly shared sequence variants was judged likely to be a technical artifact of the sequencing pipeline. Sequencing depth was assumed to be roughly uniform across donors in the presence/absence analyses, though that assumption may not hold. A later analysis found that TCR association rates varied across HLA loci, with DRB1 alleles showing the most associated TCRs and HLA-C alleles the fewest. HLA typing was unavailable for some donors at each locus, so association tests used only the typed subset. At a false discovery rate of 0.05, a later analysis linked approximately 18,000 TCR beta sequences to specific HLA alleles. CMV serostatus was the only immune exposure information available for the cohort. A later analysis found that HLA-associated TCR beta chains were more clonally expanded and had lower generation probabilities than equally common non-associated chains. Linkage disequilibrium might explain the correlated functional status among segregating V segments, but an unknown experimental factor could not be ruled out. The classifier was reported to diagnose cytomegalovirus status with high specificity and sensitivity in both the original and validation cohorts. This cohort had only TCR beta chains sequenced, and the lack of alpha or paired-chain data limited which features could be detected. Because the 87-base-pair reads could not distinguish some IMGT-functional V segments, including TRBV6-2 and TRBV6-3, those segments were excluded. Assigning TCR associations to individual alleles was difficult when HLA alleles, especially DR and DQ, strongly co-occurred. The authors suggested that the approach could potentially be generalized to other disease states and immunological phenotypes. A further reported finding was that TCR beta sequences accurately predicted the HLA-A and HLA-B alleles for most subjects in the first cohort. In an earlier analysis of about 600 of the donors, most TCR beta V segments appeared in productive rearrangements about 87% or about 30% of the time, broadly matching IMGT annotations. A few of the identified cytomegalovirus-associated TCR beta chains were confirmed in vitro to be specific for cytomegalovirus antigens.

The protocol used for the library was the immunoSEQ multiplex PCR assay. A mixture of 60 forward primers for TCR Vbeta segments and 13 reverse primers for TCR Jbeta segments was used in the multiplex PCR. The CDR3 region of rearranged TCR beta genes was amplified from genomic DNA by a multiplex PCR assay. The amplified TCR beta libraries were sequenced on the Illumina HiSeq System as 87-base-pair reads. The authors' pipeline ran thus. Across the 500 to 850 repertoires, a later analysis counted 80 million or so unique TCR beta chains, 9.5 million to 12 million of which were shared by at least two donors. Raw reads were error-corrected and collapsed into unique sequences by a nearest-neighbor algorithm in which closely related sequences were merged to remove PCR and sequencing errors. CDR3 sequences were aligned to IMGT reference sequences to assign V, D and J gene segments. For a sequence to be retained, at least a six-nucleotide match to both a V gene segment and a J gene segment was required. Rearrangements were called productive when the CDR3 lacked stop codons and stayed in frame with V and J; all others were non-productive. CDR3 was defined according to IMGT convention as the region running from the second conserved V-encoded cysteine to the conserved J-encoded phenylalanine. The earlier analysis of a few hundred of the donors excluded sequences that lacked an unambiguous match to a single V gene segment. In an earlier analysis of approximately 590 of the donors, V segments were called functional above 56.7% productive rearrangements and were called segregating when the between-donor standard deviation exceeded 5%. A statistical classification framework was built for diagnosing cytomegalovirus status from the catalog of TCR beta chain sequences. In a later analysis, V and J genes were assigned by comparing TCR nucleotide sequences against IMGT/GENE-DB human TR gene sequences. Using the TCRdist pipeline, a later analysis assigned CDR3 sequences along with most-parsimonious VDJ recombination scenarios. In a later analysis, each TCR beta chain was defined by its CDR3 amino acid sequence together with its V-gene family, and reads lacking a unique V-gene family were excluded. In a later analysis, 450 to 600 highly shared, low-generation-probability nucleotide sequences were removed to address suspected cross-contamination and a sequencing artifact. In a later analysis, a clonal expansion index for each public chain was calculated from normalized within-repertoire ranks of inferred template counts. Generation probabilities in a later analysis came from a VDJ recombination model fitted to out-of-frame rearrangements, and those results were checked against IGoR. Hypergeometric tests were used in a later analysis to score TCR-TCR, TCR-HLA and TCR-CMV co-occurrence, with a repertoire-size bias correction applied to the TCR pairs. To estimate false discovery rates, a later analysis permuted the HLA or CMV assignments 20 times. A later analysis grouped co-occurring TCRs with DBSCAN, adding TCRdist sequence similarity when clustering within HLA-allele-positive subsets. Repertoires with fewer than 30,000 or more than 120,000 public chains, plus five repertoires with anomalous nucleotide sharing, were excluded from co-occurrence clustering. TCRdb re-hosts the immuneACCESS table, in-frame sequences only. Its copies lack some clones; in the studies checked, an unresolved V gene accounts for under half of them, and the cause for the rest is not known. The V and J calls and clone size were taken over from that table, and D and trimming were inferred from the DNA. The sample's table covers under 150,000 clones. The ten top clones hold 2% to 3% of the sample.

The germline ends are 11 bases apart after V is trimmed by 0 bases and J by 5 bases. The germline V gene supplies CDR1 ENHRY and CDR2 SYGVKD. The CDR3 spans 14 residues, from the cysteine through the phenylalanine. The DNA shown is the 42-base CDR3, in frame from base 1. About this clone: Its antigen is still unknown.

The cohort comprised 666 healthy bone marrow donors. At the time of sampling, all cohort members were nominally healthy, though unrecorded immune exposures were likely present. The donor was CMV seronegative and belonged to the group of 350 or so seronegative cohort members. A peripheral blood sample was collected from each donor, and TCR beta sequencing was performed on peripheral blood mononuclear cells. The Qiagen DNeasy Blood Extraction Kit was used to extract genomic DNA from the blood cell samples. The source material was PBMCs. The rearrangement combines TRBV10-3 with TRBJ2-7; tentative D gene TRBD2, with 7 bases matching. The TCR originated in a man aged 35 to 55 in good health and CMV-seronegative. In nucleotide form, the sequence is TGTGCCATCAGTGAGTCGACGGGGGGCAACGAGCAGTACTTC. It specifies CAISESTGGNEQYF.